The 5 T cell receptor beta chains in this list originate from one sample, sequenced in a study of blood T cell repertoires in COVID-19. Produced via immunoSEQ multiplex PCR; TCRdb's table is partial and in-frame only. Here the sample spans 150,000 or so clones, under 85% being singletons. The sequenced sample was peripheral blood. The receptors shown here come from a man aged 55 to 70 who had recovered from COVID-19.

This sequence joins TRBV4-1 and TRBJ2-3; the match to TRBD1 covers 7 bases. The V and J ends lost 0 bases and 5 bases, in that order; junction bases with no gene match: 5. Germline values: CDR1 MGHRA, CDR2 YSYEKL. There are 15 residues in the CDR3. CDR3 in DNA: TGCGCCAGCAGCCAAGAAAGGGGGCGGTTAGATACGCAGTATTTT. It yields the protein CASSQERGRLDTQYF.

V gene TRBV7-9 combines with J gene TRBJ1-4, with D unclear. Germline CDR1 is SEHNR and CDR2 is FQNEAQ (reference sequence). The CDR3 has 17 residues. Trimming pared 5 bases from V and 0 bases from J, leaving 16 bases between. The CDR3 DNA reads TGTGCCAGCAGCCCCCCGGGAACCTCTGCAACTAATGAAAAACTGTTTTTT. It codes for CASSPPGTSATNEKLFF.

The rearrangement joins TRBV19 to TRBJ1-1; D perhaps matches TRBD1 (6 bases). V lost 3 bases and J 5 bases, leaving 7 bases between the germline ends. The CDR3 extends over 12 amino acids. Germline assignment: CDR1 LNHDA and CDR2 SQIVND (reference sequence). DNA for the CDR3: TGTGCCAGTAGTATCGGGACAACTGAAGCTTTCTTT. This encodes CASSIGTTEAFF.

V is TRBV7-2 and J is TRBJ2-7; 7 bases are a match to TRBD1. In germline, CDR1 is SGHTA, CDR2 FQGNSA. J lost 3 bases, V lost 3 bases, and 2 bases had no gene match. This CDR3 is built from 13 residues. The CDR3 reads CASSFDRDYEQYF. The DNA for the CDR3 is TGTGCCAGCAGCTTCGACAGGGACTACGAGCAGTACTTC.

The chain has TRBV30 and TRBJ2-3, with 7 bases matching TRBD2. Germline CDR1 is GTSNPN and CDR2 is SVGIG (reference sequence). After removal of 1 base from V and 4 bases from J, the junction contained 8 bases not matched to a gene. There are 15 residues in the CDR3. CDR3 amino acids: CAWSGKRGFPDTQYF. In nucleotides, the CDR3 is TGTGCCTGGAGTGGTAAGCGGGGCTTTCCAGATACGCAGTATTTT.